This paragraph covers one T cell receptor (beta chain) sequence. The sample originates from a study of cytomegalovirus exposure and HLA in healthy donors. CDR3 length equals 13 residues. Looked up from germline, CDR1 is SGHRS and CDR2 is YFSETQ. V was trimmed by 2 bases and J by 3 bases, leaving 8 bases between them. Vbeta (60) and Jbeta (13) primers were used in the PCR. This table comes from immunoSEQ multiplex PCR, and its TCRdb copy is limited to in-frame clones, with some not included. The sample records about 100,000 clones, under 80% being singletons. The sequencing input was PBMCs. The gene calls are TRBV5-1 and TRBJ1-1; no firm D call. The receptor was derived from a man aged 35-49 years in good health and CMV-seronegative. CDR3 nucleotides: TGCGCCAGCAGCTTTAATACATACACTGAAGCTTTCTTT. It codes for CASSFNTYTEAFF.